This T cell receptor (beta chain) comes out of a study of blood T cell repertoires in COVID-19. The protocol was immunoSEQ multiplex PCR, while the TCRdb copy is restricted to in-frame clones and leaves out a portion. This sample has 250,000 to 300,000 clones, with 80% to 90% found just once. The V gene lost 4 bases and the J gene lost 5 bases, with 9 bases spanning the gap. The CDR3 has 13 residues. The germline V gene has CDR1 SGHNT and CDR2 YYREEE (reference sequence). The chain uses TRBV5-4 and TRBJ2-2; D may be TRBD2 (5 bases). Input material: peripheral blood. The sequence was obtained from a woman aged 70-85 years with acute or convalescent COVID-19. This CDR3 is CASSRGLTGELFF. DNA for the CDR3: TGTGCCAGCAGCCGAGGGCTTACCGGGGAGCTGTTTTTT.